This entry lists 29 T cell receptor beta chains sequenced from one sample in a study of Graves' ophthalmopathy and Graves' hyperthyroidism. Amplified TCR beta CDR3 regions were obtained using RNA transcripts as template. Second-round multiplex PCR came after first-round RT-PCR with HTBI primers. TCRdb re-analysed the multiplex PCR reads in MiXCR, keeping a single row per CDR3 protein. The sample yields hundreds of thousands of distinct CDR3 sequences, about a fifth seen once. The sample comprised peripheral blood. These TCRs come from a woman in her fifties or sixties with Graves' ophthalmopathy.

This clonotype was recorded many times. A read error may explain this, as a much larger clone is one base away. The chain couples TRBV25-1 to TRBJ2-5; D is ambiguous. V shed 1 base and J shed 3 bases, with 6 bases lying between them. The CDR3 loop spans 13 amino acids. Germline-derived CDR1 and CDR2 are MGHDK and SYGVNS. CDR3 DNA: TGTGCCAGCAGTGAATGGGCAGAAGAGACCCAGTACTTC. Its protein is CASSEWAEETQYF.

This clonotype was counted ten times or more. The chain recombines TRBV24-1 with TRBJ2-5; 10 positions agree with TRBD2. The V gene end was trimmed by 6 bases and the J gene end by 0 bases; junction bases not matched to a gene: 12. Germline assignment: CDR1 KGHDR and CDR2 SFDVKD. The CDR3 length is 18 residues. The CDR3 DNA is TGTGCCACCAGTACCCCTAGCAGCGGGAGGGGGTACCAAGAGACCCAGTACTTC. Translating gives CATSTPSSGRGYQETQYF.

This clonotype was observed at least ten times. This chain connects TRBV30 to TRBJ1-6, with unresolved D. The germline V gene has CDR1 GTSNPN and CDR2 SVGIG (reference sequence). CDR3 length: 11 residues. The V end lost 5 bases, the J end lost 14 bases, and 13 bases lay between the germline ends. The DNA of the CDR3 is TGTGCCTGGCCTGTTGGTGTGGCCCTCCACTTT. As protein: CAWPVGVALHF.

The table lists this clonotype with many counts. The V and J genes are TRBV2 and TRBJ2-7; TRBD1 aligns across 7 bases. Losses at the gene ends were 1 base for V and 6 bases for J; bases not matched to a gene: 9. The CDR3 spans 15 residues. Germline CDR1 SNHLY, CDR2 FYNNEI. The CDR3 DNA is TGTGCCAGCAGTGAAGGTACCGACAGGGCGGGCGAGCAGTACTTC. Its protein is CASSEGTDRAGEQYF.

This clonotype was seen ten or more times. The rearrangement joins TRBV10-3 to TRBJ1-5; D is ambiguous. V was cut by 3 bases and J by 5 bases, with 14 bases left in between. Germline assignment: CDR1 ENHRY and CDR2 SYGVKD. The CDR3 is made up of 15 amino acids. The CDR3 loop is CAISDRPGKDQPQHF. CDR3 bases: TGTGCCATCAGTGACCGTCCAGGCAAAGATCAGCCCCAGCATTTT.

In its sample, this clonotype was seen many times. The chain is built from TRBV12-3 or TRBV12-4 and TRBJ2-2, with D unclear. This CDR3 has 15 residues. V dropped 4 bases and J dropped 0 bases, with 9 bases sitting between them. In nucleotides, the CDR3 is TGTGCCAGCAGTTACCGGGCGGCGAACACCGGGGAGCTGTTTTTT. It specifies CASSYRAANTGELFF.

The V gene is TRBV5-1, the J gene TRBJ1-2; unclear D gene. CDR1 is SGHRS, CDR2 YFSETQ, per germline. This CDR3 has 14 amino acids. Deletions cut 2 bases from V and 0 bases from J, with 8 bases between. The CDR3 coding sequence is TGCGCCAGCAGCTTCTCTCAATCTAACTATGGCTACACCTTC. Amino acids: CASSFSQSNYGYTF.

This clonotype has at least ten counts. The chain recombines TRBV27 with TRBJ1-5; D call uncertain. This CDR3 has 15 residues. The V end lost 6 bases, the J end lost 7 bases, and 19 bases lay between the germline ends. Germline V gene sequence: CDR1 MNHEY, CDR2 SMNVEV (reference sequence). The CDR3 loop reads CASRPLTTKGQPQHF. DNA for the CDR3: TGTGCCAGCAGACCCTTAACTACCAAAGGGCAGCCCCAGCATTTT.

The chain joins TRBV12-3 or TRBV12-4 to TRBJ2-1; 14 nucleotides match TRBD2. The CDR3 consists of 17 residues. The junction had 6 bases not matched to a gene; V was cut back by 5 bases and J by 3 bases. The CDR3 DNA reads TGTGCCAGCAGTCGGACTAGCGGGAGGCCAAGCTACAATGAGCAGTTCTTC. Its protein is CASSRTSGRPSYNEQFF.

This clonotype occurred many times. The chain is built from TRBV20-1 and TRBJ1-6; 8 nucleotides agree with TRBD1. The CDR3 runs to 13 residues. Germline V gene data show CDR1 as DFQATT and CDR2 as SNEGSKA (reference sequence). V gave up 3 bases and J gave up 8 bases; unmatched junction bases: 3. The DNA of the CDR3 is TGCAGTGCTAGCAGGGGGCTGGATTCACCCCTCCACTTT. It translates to CSASRGLDSPLHF.

This clonotype was detected many times. The CDR3, as DNA: TGTGCCAGCAGCGCGGGACAGTCCAATCAGCCCCAGCATTTT. Protein product: CASSAGQSNQPQHF. V gene TRBV28 combines with J gene TRBJ1-5; TRBD1 matches at 7 bases. CDR1 and CDR2 (germline): MDHEN, SYDVKM. This CDR3 region has 14 residues. Unmatched junction bases numbered 5, after V lost 6 bases and J lost 3 bases. The full variable domain, with the rest looked up from reference TRBV28 and TRBJ1-5, is DVKVTQSSRYLVKRTGEKVFLECVQDMDHENMFWYRQDPGLGLRLIYFSYDVKMKEKGDIPEGYSVSREKKERFSLILESASTNQTSMYLCASSAGQSNQPQHFGDGTRLSIL.

Ten or more counts support this clonotype. CDR3 protein: CASSRYRGRNEQYF. The CDR3 bases are TGTGCCAGCAGCCGTTACAGGGGGCGTAACGAGCAGTACTTC. V is TRBV14 and J is TRBJ2-7; 9 bases are a match to TRBD1. Germline CDR1 reads SGHDN; CDR2 reads FVKESK. There are 14 residues in the CDR3. The junction had 6 bases not matched to a gene; V was cut back by 4 bases and J by 5 bases.

This clonotype was picked up many times. CDR3 region: CASSLLAVRETQYF. The DNA of the CDR3 is TGTGCCAGCAGCTTATTAGCGGTGCGAGAGACCCAGTACTTC. V and J are TRBV11-1 and TRBJ2-5; possible D gene TRBD2, 6 bases. V lost 2 bases to trimming and J lost 4 bases, with 11 bases between them. Germline-derived CDR1 and CDR2 are SGHAT and FQDESV (reference sequence). This CDR3 contains 14 residues.

The sample holds many counts of this clonotype. One end of the junction fails to match germline, which may point to a read error. The J gene is TRBJ1-5, the V gene TRBV12-3 or TRBV12-4, with D unresolved. This CDR3 has 13 amino acids. The CDR3 nucleotides read TGTGCCAGCAGTATAGCTTTCAATCAGCCCCAGCATTTT. Protein: CASSIAFNQPQHF.

This clonotype was seen many times. V and J are TRBV12-3 or TRBV12-4 and TRBJ2-7; D is uncertain. Trimming shortened V by 0 bases and J by 2 bases, and 5 bases separated the two germline ends. The length of the CDR3 is 13 residues. This chain's CDR3 is CASSLAAAYEQYF. The CDR3 DNA reads TGTGCCAGCAGTTTAGCCGCGGCCTACGAGCAGTACTTC.

This chain links TRBV19 with TRBJ2-2; D ambiguous. V lost 3 bases to trimming and J lost 5 bases, with 10 bases between them. Germline CDR1 LNHDA, CDR2 SQIVND (reference sequence). The CDR3 extends over 14 amino acids. For the CDR3, the DNA is TGTGCCAGTAGTATTGGTATGGGTACCGGGGAGCTGTTTTTT. Protein product: CASSIGMGTGELFF.

This clonotype has ten or more counts. The rearrangement uses TRBV11-2 and TRBJ2-5; D is possibly TRBD2 (5 bases). The CDR3 runs 13 residues. The ends were cut back, 7 bases at V and 5 bases at J, with 14 bases in the middle. CDR1 SGHAT and CDR2 FQNNGV come from the germline V gene. CDR3 DNA: TGTGCCAGCAACCTCGCGGGCGCGGAGACCCAGTACTTC. Its protein is CASNLAGAETQYF.

This clonotype was seen ten or more times. This chain uses TRBV12-3 or TRBV12-4 with TRBJ1-5, with unresolved D. V lost 1 base to trimming and J lost 0 bases, with 7 bases between them. The length of the CDR3 is 15 residues. In DNA form, the CDR3 reads TGTGCCAGCAGTTTAGTAGGAAATAGCAATCAGCCCCAGCATTTT. Protein product: CASSLVGNSNQPQHF.

This clonotype was seen at least ten times. The chain couples TRBV6-2 or TRBV6-3 to TRBJ1-2; weak D call: TRBD1 (6 bases). This CDR3 spans 13 amino acids. V shed 6 bases and J shed 4 bases, with 12 bases lying between them. The germline V gene encodes CDR1 MNHEY and CDR2 SVGEGT. The CDR3 loop is CASRPTGFYGYTF. DNA of the CDR3: TGTGCCAGCAGGCCCACAGGGTTCTATGGCTACACCTTC.

This clonotype was found many times. CDR3 protein: CASRLSGTSGSGEQYF. CDR3 coding DNA: TGTGCCAGCCGACTATCCGGGACTAGCGGGAGCGGCGAGCAGTACTTC. V gene TRBV11-1 combines with J gene TRBJ2-7, with 14 nucleotides matching TRBD2. Germline values: CDR1 SGHAT, CDR2 FQDESV (reference sequence). The CDR3 is 16 amino acids. Losses at the gene ends were 8 bases for V and 6 bases for J; bases not matched to a gene: 12.

The CDR3 DNA reads as TGTGCCAGCTCACCACCACCCGGGATGAACACTGAAGCTTTCTTT. Translating gives CASSPPPGMNTEAFF. V is TRBV18 and J is TRBJ1-1; D remains ambiguous. The CDR3 is made up of 15 amino acids. Germline V gives CDR1 KGHSH, CDR2 LQKENI. The V end lost 0 bases, the J end lost 0 bases, and 8 bases lay between the germline ends.

V usage is TRBV4-2 and J usage is TRBJ1-1, with D possibly being TRBD1 (6 bases). The V and J ends lost 4 bases and 1 base respectively, with 16 bases between them. CDR3 length: 16 amino acids. CDR1 and CDR2 from the germline V gene are LGHNA and YNFKEQ. CDR3 nucleotides: TGTGCCAGCAGCCGCGACCCCGGGACATCGAACACTGAAGCTTTCTTT. It translates to CASSRDPGTSNTEAFF.

This clonotype was seen at least ten times. V and J are TRBV28 and TRBJ1-1; unclear D gene. Germline loops: CDR1 MDHEN, CDR2 SYDVKM. Trimming pared 3 bases from V and 7 bases from J, leaving 9 bases between. The CDR3 is made up of 12 amino acids. In DNA, the CDR3 is TGTGCCAGCAGTTTGTATGGTAATGAAGCTTTCTTT. Translated, it gives CASSLYGNEAFF. The whole variable domain, remainder taken from reference TRBV28 and TRBJ1-1, is DVKVTQSSRYLVKRTGEKVFLECVQDMDHENMFWYRQDPGLGLRLIYFSYDVKMKEKGDIPEGYSVSREKKERFSLILESASTNQTSMYLCASSLYGNEAFFGQGTRLTVV.

Ten or more counts support this clonotype. The chain employs TRBV15 and TRBJ2-5; TRBD2 aligns across 11 bases. V was pared by 5 bases and J by 3 bases, with 8 bases of the junction left unmatched. Germline V CDR1 and CDR2: LNHNV, YYDKDF (reference sequence). There are 16 residues in the CDR3. CDR3: CATSPGGLAAKETQYF. The CDR3 nucleotides are TGTGCCACCAGCCCGGGGGGACTAGCGGCTAAAGAGACCCAGTACTTC.

This clonotype turned up a few times. This chain links TRBV20-1 with TRBJ2-5; D gene ambiguous. From germline, CDR1 is DFQATT and CDR2 SNEGSKA (reference sequence). V shed 0 bases and J shed 5 bases, with 7 bases lying between them. This CDR3 has 12 amino acids. CDR3 protein: CSAREQSETQYF. DNA of the CDR3: TGCAGTGCTAGAGAACAAAGTGAGACCCAGTACTTC.

This clonotype was seen many times. V usage is TRBV7-3 and J usage is TRBJ2-7, with 9 bases lining up with TRBD1. V lost 3 bases, J lost 4 bases, and 7 bases stayed unmatched. The germline V gene has CDR1 SGHTA and CDR2 FQGTGA. The CDR3 has 15 amino acids. CDR3 sequence reads: CASSLSAGTGYEQYF. CDR3 in DNA: TGTGCCAGCAGCTTGAGTGCCGGGACAGGGTACGAGCAGTACTTC.

This clonotype has a handful of counts. V usage is TRBV6-1 and J usage is TRBJ1-2; TRBD1 might be the D (5 bases). The CDR3 covers 13 residues. Deletions cut 1 base from V and 3 bases from J, with 6 bases between. Germline loops: CDR1 MNHNS, CDR2 SASEGT. Here the CDR3 reads CASSEVGHYGYTF. For the CDR3, the DNA is TGTGCCAGCAGTGAAGTGGGGCACTATGGCTACACCTTC.

Many counts were recorded for this clonotype. The chain joins TRBV27 to TRBJ2-7; D is possibly TRBD1 or TRBD2 (5 bases each). CDR3 length: 14 amino acids. Germline lookup yields CDR1 MNHEY and CDR2 SMNVEV (reference sequence). The CDR3 nucleotides read TGTGACAACTCCGGCCCGGGACCGTCCTACGAGCAGTACTTC. As protein: CDNSGPGPSYEQYF.

This clonotype has ten or more counts. The chain links TRBV5-1 to TRBJ2-5; TRBD2 aligns across 10 bases. In germline, CDR1 is SGHRS, CDR2 YFSETQ. This CDR3 comprises 16 residues. Trimming cost V 4 bases and J 3 bases; bases outside gene matches: 9. CDR3 protein: CASSIGLAVIKETQYF. The CDR3 DNA follows: TGCGCCAGCAGCATCGGACTAGCGGTAATAAAAGAGACCCAGTACTTC.